The 28 T cell receptor beta chains in this list originate from one sample, sequenced in a study of T cells in tumors after PD-1 blockade. Libraries were prepared by immunoSEQ multiplex PCR; TCRdb keeps only in-frame clonotypes and omits some of them. This table holds more than 50,000 clones, about 74% found once. The sequenced sample was PBMCs, obtained after anti-PD-1 treatment. Every receptor here comes from a human donor with basal cell carcinoma.

The genes are TRBV2 and TRBJ2-7, with D possibly being TRBD2 (5 bases). V lost 7 bases and J lost 7, with 17 bases in between. CDR1 and CDR2 from the germline V gene are SNHLY and FYNNEI. The CDR3 spans 13 residues. The CDR3 DNA sequence: TGTGCCAGCACCCTAGTTGAATCGGGGGAGCAGTACTTC. Translating gives CASTLVESGEQYF.

This clone was observed a single time. This chain connects TRBV18 to TRBJ2-7, with D hard to call. The ends were cut back, 2 bases at V and 2 bases at J, with 7 bases in the middle. Germline CDR1 is KGHSH and CDR2 is LQKENI. This CDR3 spans 13 amino acids. CDR3 nucleotides: TGTGCCAGCTCACCAGGGTTCCCCTACGAGCAGTACTTC. This codes for CASSPGFPYEQYF. The whole variable domain, filled in from reference TRBV18 and TRBJ2-7, reads NAGVMQNPRHLVRRRGQEARLRCSPMKGHSHVYWYRQLPEEGLKFMVYLQKENIIDESGMPKERFSAEFPKEGPSILRIQQVVRGDSAAYFCASSPGFPYEQYFGPGTRLTVT.

To note about this clone: One junction end does not reproduce the germline sequence, and a read error may be involved. The chain uses TRBV2 and TRBJ1-4, with a tentative D call TRBD1 (5 bases). Germline CDR1 and CDR2: SNHLY and FYNNEI. This CDR3 spans 14 amino acids. The CDR3 DNA follows: TGTGCCAGCAGTGAAGAGGGACCTAAAGAAAAACTGTTTTTT. This codes for CASSEEGPKEKLFF.

The chain uses TRBV29-1 and TRBJ1-2, with 7 bases matching TRBD1. CDR1 and CDR2 from the germline V gene are SQVTM and ANQGSEA. J lost 6 bases, V lost 7 bases, and 5 bases had no gene match. The CDR3 has 11 residues. CDR3 sequence reads: CSDRQGDGYTF. DNA for the CDR3: TGCAGCGACCGACAGGGCGATGGCTACACCTTC.

The CDR3 sequence is CASSDWGSYGYTF. DNA of the CDR3: TGCGCCAGCAGTGATTGGGGCAGCTATGGCTACACCTTC. This rearrangement joins TRBV10-2 to TRBJ1-2; TRBD1 might be the D (5 bases). V lost 3 bases and J 4 bases, leaving 9 bases between the germline ends. The CDR3 contains 13 residues. Per the germline V gene, CDR1 is WSHSY and CDR2 is SAAADI.

The rearrangement uses TRBV28 and TRBJ2-3; D possibly corresponds to TRBD2 (5 bases). Germline V gene data show CDR1 as MDHEN and CDR2 as SYDVKM. The CDR3 loop spans 16 amino acids. The germline V and J ends were trimmed by 7 bases and 5 bases, with 22 bases remaining between them. DNA of the CDR3: TGTGCCAGCATCCTTGGTTGGGCTAGCCCTGAAGATACGCAGTATTTT. This translates into CASILGWASPEDTQYF.

This clone was counted only a few times. Different DNA sequences within this sample yield the same CDR3. The chain couples TRBV6-5 to TRBJ1-2, with 11 bases lining up with TRBD1. The V gene's germline CDR1 is MNHEY and CDR2 SVGAGI. V dropped 2 bases and J dropped 5; count of bases not matched to a gene: 7. This CDR3 spans 16 amino acids. The CDR3 spells CASSYLRTGGGYGYTF. CDR3 sequence (DNA): TGTGCCAGCAGTTACCTTAGGACAGGGGGCGGGTATGGCTACACCTTC.

This rearrangement joins TRBV7-9 to TRBJ1-1; D is ambiguous. Trimming took off 1 base at V and 4 bases at J, with 7 bases between the two ends. The CDR3 consists of 13 residues. CDR1 and CDR2 from the germline V gene are SEHNR and FQNEAQ (reference sequence). CDR3 sequence reads: CASSLDTSTEAFF. CDR3 nucleotides: TGTGCCAGCAGCTTAGACACGAGCACTGAAGCTTTCTTT.

V usage is TRBV6-2 or TRBV6-3 and J usage is TRBJ2-5, with 7 bases identical to TRBD2. Unmatched junction bases numbered 10, after V lost 4 bases and J lost 5 bases. The CDR3 is 15 residues long. Germline V gene data show CDR1 as MNHEY and CDR2 as SVGEGT. CDR3 DNA sequence: TGTGCCAGCAGTTCCGATTGGACTAGTACGGAGACCCAGTACTTC. The encoded protein is CASSSDWTSTETQYF.

This chain connects TRBV4-1 to TRBJ2-7; TRBD1 matches 10 bases. The germline V gene encodes CDR1 MGHRA and CDR2 YSYEKL. Unmatched junction bases numbered 6, after V lost 1 base and J lost 3 bases. The CDR3 extends over 16 amino acids. The CDR3 is CASSQAGTGAFYEQYF. The DNA of the CDR3 is TGCGCCAGCAGCCAAGCCGGGACAGGGGCTTTCTACGAGCAGTACTTC.

This clone has just a few counts. V and J are TRBV7-2 and TRBJ2-7; possibly TRBD1 for D (6 bases). This CDR3 is 13 amino acids long. The ends were cut back, 6 bases at V and 2 bases at J, with 11 bases in the middle. Germline V gives CDR1 SGHTA, CDR2 FQGNSA. The CDR3, as DNA: TGTGCCAGCAGGTCCGAGGGGGCCTACGAGCAGTACTTC. This codes for CASRSEGAYEQYF.

The chain is built from TRBV3-1 (or the pseudogene TRBV3-2) and TRBJ1-2; D is ambiguous. With 4 bases removed from V and 4 bases from J, the gap between germline ends came to 10 bases. The CDR3 runs 13 residues. Germline CDR1 LGHDT, CDR2 YNNKEL (reference sequence). CDR3 in DNA: TGTGCCAGCAGCCCTATACAAGGCTATGGCTACACCTTC. Translation: CASSPIQGYGYTF.

This chain uses TRBV20-1 with TRBJ2-1, with D maybe TRBD1 (6 bases). CDR3 length: 14 residues. Between the trimmed V and J ends, which lost 3 bases and 0 bases, there was a span of 9 bases. Germline V gives CDR1 DFQATT, CDR2 SNEGSKA (reference sequence). The DNA of the CDR3 is TGCAGTGCTAGTGGGGGCAGCTCCTACAATGAGCAGTTCTTC. Protein product: CSASGGSSYNEQFF.

This clone has only a few counts. This chain connects TRBV6-5 to TRBJ2-7; TRBD2 is a possible D gene (6 bases). This CDR3 comprises 15 residues. V was pared by 2 bases and J by 3 bases, with 14 bases between. The V gene's germline CDR1 is MNHEY and CDR2 SVGAGI. The CDR3 coding sequence is TGTGCCAGCAGTTACGAGGAGGCGGGATACTACGAGCAGTACTTC. Its translation: CASSYEEAGYYEQYF.

This sequence joins TRBV5-4 and TRBJ2-3, with 9 bases aligning to TRBD2. CDR1 and CDR2 from the germline V gene are SGHNT and YYREEE (reference sequence). The CDR3 loop spans 17 amino acids. V lost 4 bases and J lost 2; bases outside the gene matches: 11. The CDR3 bases are TGTGCCAGCAGCCTCGGGGTAGCGGGGGATCTCACAGATACGCAGTATTTT. Translating gives CASSLGVAGDLTDTQYF. The full variable domain, in which reference TRBV5-4 and TRBJ2-3 provide the parts outside the CDR3, is ETGVTQSPTHLIKTRGQQVTLRCSSQSGHNTVSWYQQALGQGPQFIFQYYREEENGRGNFPPRFSGLQFPNYSSELNVNALELDDSALYLCASSLGVAGDLTDTQYFGPGTRLTVL.

The rearrangement uses TRBV21-1 and TRBJ1-4; the DNA was not used to check the table's D call, TRBD1. TRBV21-1 is a listed pseudogene. CDR3 length: 13 amino acids. CDR3 sequence (DNA): TGTGCCACATTGGGACAGGGGGAGGAAAAACTGTTTTTT. It encodes CATLGQGEEKLFF.

About this clone: Distinct nucleotide sequences in the sample also encode this CDR3. This sequence joins TRBV6-5 and TRBJ1-3, with D possibly being TRBD1 (6 bases). Germline CDR1 is MNHEY and CDR2 is SVGAGI. CDR3 length equals 15 residues. V lost 2 bases and J lost 0, with 8 bases in between. The DNA of the CDR3 is TGTGCCAGCAGTTACCTCAGGGGCTCTGGAAACACCATATATTTT. Encoded protein: CASSYLRGSGNTIYF.

This chain connects TRBV24-1 to TRBJ2-3, with 8 bases identical to TRBD1. Germline V gives CDR1 KGHDR, CDR2 SFDVKD. The CDR3 length is 14 residues. Trimming removed 4 bases from V and 4 bases from J; junction bases left unmatched: 3. The CDR3, as DNA: TGTGCCACCAGTGACAGGGACAGGTCAGATACGCAGTATTTT. Translated: CATSDRDRSDTQYF.

V gene TRBV5-1 combines with J gene TRBJ2-5, with TRBD2 identical over 12 bases. CDR3 length equals 13 residues. After removal of 5 bases from V and 4 bases from J, the junction contained 0 bases not matched to a gene. Per germline, CDR1 SGHRS and CDR2 YFSETQ. The chain's CDR3 is CASRGLAGETQYF. The DNA of the CDR3 is TGCGCCAGCAGGGGACTAGCGGGAGAGACCCAGTACTTC.

This chain uses TRBV19 with TRBJ1-4, with a weak D call TRBD1 (6 bases). Germline V gene lookup returns CDR1 LNHDA and CDR2 SQIVND (reference sequence). The CDR3 runs 13 residues. V was pared by 10 bases and J by 4 bases, with 13 bases between. The CDR3 region is CATRRGLNEKLFF. The CDR3 nucleotides read TGTGCCACCCGTCGGGGGCTTAATGAAAAACTGTTTTTT.

The chain couples TRBV28 to TRBJ1-2; D uncertain. CDR1 is MDHEN and CDR2 is SYDVKM in the germline V gene. The CDR3 totals 14 residues. Deletions cut 4 bases from V and 8 bases from J, with 17 bases between. As DNA, the CDR3 is TGTGCCAGCAGTTCCCCCGAAAGCCTTAGAGGCTACACCTTC. Its protein is CASSSPESLRGYTF.

This chain joins TRBV29-1 and TRBJ2-5; D could derive from TRBD1 or TRBD2 (6 bases each). The germline V gene has CDR1 SQVTM and CDR2 ANQGSEA. The CDR3 length is 17 residues. The V end was cut by 0 bases, the J end by 5 bases, with 22 bases between. CDR3 nucleotide sequence: TGCAGCGTTGAAGAATGGAACGGGGGCCGGGAAAGGGAGACCCAGTACTTC. It codes for CSVEEWNGGRERETQYF.

J is TRBJ1-2 and V is TRBV14; 7 bases are a match to TRBD1. Losses at the gene ends were 4 bases for V and 4 bases for J; bases not matched to a gene: 9. Germline CDR1 is SGHDN and CDR2 is FVKESK. The CDR3 totals 15 residues. The CDR3 sequence is CASSPRQGDRYGYTF. The CDR3 nucleotides read TGTGCCAGCAGCCCGAGACAGGGAGACCGCTATGGCTACACCTTC.

This clone was counted a few times. The chain links TRBV7-2 to TRBJ1-3; a possible D gene is TRBD1 (6 bases). The CDR3 sequence is 14 residues long. Germline lookup yields CDR1 SGHTA and CDR2 FQGNSA. The V and J ends lost 5 bases and 8 bases respectively, with 16 bases between them. The CDR3 DNA is TGTGCCAGCAGCACCCCGGCACAGGGACACACCATATATTTT. The encoded protein is CASSTPAQGHTIYF.

The rearrangement uses TRBV2 and TRBJ2-5; a weak D match, TRBD1 (6 bases). Trimming took off 6 bases at V and 3 bases at J, with 8 bases between the two ends. There are 12 residues in the CDR3. Germline loops: CDR1 SNHLY, CDR2 FYNNEI. The CDR3 sequence: CASSWDKETQYF. The CDR3, as DNA: TGTGCCAGCAGCTGGGACAAAGAGACCCAGTACTTC.

This chain uses TRBV30 with TRBJ2-7; D ambiguous. The germline V and J ends were trimmed by 2 bases and 2 bases, with 22 bases remaining between them. Germline V gives CDR1 GTSNPN, CDR2 SVGIG (reference sequence). This CDR3 spans 17 amino acids. CDR3 residues: CAWSSTNIVDGPYEQYF. The DNA for the CDR3 is TGTGCCTGGAGTAGCACTAACATTGTCGACGGGCCCTACGAGCAGTACTTC.

The chain links TRBV5-5 to TRBJ1-1; the match to TRBD1 covers 9 bases. Trimming cost V 3 bases and J 1 base; bases outside gene matches: 4. The CDR3 totals 15 residues. Germline V gene lookup returns CDR1 SGHKS and CDR2 YYEKEE (reference sequence). CDR3 nucleotides: TGTGCCAGCAGCTCCACAGGGGGCTGGAACACTGAAGCTTTCTTT. Encoded protein: CASSSTGGWNTEAFF.

The chain links TRBV12-2 to TRBJ1-4; no DNA check was done on the table's D call, TRBD1. TRBV12-2 is a recognized pseudogene. This CDR3 region has 16 residues. The CDR3 spells CASRLCGDRGNEKLFF. Written as DNA, the CDR3 is TGTGCAAGTCGCTTATGCGGGGACAGGGGAAATGAAAAACTGTTTTTT.